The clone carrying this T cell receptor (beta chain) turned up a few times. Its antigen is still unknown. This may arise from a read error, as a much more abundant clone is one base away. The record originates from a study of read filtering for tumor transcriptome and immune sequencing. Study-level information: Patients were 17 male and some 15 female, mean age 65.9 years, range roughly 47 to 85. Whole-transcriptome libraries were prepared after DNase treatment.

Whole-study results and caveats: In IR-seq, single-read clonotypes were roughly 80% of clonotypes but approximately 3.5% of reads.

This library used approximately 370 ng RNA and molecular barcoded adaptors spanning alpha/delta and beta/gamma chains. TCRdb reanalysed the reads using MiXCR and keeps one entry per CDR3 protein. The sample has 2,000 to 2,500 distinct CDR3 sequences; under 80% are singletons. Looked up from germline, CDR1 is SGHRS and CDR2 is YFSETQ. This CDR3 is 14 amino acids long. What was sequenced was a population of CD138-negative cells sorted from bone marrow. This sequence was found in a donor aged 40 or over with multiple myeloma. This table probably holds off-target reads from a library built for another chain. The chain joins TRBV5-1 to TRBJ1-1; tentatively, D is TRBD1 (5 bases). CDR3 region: CASSLQGMNAEAFF. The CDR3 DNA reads TGCGCCAGCAGCTTGCAGGGCATGAACGCTGAAGCTTTCTTT.